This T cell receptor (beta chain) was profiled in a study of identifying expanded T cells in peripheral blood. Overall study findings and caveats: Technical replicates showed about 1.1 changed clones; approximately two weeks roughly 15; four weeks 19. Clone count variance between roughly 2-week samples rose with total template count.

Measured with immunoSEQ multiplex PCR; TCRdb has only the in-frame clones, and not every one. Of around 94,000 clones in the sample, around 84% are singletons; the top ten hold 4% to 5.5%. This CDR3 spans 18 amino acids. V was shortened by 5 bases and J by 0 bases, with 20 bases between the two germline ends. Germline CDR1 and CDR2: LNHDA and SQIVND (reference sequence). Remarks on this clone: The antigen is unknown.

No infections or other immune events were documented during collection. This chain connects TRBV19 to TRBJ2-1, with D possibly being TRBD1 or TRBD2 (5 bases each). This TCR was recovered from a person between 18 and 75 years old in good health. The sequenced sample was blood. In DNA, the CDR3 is TGTGCCAGTAGTTCCTCCCCGCCCGGGACCGCCTCCTACAATGAGCAGTTCTTC. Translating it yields CASSSSPPGTASYNEQFF.